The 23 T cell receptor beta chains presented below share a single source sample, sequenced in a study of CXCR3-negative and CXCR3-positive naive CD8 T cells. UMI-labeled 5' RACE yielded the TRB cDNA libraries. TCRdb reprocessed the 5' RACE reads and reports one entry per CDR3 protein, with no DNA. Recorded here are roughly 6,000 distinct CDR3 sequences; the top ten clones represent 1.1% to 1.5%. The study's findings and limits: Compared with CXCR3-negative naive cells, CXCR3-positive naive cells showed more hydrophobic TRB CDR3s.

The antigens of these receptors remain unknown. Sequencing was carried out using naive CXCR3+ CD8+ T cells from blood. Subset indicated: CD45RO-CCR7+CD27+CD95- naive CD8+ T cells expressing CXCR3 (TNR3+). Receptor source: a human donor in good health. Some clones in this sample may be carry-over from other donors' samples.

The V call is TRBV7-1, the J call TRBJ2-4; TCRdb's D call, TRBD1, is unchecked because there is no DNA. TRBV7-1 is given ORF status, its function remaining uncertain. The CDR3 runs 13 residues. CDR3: CASSSDRDDIQYF.

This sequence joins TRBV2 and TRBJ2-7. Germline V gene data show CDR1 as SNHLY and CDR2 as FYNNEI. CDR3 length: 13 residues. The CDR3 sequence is CASLVPSSYEQYF.

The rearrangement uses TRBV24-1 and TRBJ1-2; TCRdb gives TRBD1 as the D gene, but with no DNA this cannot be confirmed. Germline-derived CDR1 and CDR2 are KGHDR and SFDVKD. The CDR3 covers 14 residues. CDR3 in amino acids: CATSDHRGNYGYTF.

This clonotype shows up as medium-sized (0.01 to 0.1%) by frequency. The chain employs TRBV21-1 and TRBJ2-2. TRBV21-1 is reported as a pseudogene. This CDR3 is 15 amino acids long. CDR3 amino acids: CASKGSRYKTGELFF.

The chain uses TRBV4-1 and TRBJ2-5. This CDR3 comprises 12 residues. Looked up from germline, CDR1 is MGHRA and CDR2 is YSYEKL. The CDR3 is CASSQDQETQYF.

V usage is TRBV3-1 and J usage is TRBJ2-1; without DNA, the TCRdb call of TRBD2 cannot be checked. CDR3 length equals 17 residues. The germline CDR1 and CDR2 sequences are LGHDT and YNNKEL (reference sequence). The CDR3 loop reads CASSHIAGGIVYNEQFF.

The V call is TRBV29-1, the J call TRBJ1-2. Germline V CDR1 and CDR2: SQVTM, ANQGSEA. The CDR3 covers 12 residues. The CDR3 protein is CSVQARNYGYTF.

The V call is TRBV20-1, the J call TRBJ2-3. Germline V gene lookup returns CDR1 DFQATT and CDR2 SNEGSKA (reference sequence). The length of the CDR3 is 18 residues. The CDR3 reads CSATCGTGRQEDTDTQYF.

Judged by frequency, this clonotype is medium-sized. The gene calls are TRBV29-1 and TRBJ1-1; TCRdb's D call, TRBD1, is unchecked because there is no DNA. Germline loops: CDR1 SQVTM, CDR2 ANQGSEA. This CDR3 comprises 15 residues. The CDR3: CSVGGTGGDITEAFF. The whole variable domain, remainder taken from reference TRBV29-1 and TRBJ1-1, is SAVISQKPSRDICQRGTSLTIQCQVDSQVTMMFWYRQQPGQSLTLIATANQGSEATYESGFVIDKFPISRPNLTFSTLTVSNMSPEDSSIYLCSVGGTGGDITEAFFGQGTRLTVV.

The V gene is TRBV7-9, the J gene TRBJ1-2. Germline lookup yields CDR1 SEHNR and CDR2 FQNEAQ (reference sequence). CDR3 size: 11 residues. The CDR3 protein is CASSDDYGYTF.

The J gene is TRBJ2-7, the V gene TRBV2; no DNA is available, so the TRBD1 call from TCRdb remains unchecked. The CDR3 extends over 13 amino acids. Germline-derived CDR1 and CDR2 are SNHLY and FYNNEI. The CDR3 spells CASSEDSRHEQYF.

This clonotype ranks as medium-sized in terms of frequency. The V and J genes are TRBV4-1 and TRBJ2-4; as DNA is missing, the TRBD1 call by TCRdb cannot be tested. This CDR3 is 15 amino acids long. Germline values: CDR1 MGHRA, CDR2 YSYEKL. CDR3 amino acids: CASSQAPEDATNQYF.

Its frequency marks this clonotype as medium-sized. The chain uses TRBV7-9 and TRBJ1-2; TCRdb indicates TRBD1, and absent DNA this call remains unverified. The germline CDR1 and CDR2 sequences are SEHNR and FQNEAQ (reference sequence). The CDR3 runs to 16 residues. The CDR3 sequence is CASRGQETPLVGGYTF.

The CDR3 spells CSATGGPNTEAFF. V gene TRBV29-1 combines with J gene TRBJ1-1; the D call from TCRdb, TRBD1, cannot be confirmed without DNA. CDR3 length: 13 amino acids. Germline V gene lookup returns CDR1 SQVTM and CDR2 ANQGSEA.

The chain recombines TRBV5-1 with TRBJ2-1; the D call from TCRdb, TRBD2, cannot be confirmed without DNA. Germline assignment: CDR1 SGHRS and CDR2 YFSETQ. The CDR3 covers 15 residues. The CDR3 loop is CASETGLAGVNEQFF.

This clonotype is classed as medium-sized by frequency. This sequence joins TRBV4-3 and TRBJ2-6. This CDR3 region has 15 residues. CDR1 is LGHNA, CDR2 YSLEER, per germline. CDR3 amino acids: CASSPKGAGANVLTF.

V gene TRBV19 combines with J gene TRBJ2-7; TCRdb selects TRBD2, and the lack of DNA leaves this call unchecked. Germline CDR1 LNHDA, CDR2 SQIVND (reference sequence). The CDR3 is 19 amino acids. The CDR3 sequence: CASSITLSDFRTNSYEQYF.

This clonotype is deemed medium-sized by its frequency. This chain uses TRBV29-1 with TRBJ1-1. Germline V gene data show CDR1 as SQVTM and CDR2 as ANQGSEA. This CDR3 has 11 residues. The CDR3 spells CSVEPNTEAFF.

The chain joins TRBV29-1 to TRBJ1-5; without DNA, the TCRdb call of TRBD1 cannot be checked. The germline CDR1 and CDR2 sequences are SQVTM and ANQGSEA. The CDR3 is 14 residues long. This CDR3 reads CSVQTGASNQPQHF.

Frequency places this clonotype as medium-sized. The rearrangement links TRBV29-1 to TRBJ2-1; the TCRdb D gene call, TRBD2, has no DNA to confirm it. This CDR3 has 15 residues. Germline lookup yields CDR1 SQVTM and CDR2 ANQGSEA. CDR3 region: CSVDGSSGNWDEQFF.

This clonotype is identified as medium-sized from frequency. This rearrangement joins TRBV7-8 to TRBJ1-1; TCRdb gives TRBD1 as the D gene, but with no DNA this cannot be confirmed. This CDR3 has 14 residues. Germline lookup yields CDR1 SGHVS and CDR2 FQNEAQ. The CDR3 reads CASSPGGLIPEAFF.

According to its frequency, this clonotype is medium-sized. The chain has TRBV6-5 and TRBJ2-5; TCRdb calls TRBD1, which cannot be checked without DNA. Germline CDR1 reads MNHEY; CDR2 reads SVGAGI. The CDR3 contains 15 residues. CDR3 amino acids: CASSSGSGEVETQYF.

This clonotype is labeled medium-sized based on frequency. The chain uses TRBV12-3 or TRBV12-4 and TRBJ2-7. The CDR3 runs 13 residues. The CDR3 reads CASSRTEYYEQYF.